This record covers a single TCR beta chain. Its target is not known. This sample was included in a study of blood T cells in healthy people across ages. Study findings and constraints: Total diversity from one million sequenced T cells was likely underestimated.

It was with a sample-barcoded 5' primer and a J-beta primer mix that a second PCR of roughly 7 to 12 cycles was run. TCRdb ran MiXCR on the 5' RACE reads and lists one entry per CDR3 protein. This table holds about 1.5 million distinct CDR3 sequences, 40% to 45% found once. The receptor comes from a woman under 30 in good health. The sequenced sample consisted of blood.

The CDR3: CATSRDSVVEAFF. The CDR3 bases are TGTGCCACCAGCAGAGATTCGGTGGTTGAAGCTTTCTTT. The V call is TRBV15, the J call TRBJ1-1; no clear D. The CDR3 covers 13 residues. V dropped 0 bases and J dropped 7 bases, with 9 bases sitting between them. Germline CDR1 LNHNV, CDR2 YYDKDF (reference sequence).